This entry lists 7 T cell receptor beta chains sequenced from one sample in a study of CD4+ T cells in melanoma. Measured with immunoSEQ multiplex PCR; TCRdb has only the in-frame clones, and not every one. The data contain about 110,000 clones, 92% of them singletons. Material: peripheral blood. These receptors all come from a human donor with melanoma.

This chain uses TRBV11-3 with TRBJ2-2, with D perhaps TRBD2 (5 bases). Trimming pared 5 bases from V and 6 bases from J, leaving 13 bases between. The CDR3 totals 14 residues. CDR1 and CDR2 from the germline V gene are SGHNT and YENEEA. The CDR3 spells CASSPPLAPGELFF. The CDR3 DNA reads TGTGCCAGCAGCCCCCCGCTAGCCCCCGGGGAGCTGTTTTTT.

The chain is built from TRBV19 and TRBJ2-5, with 8 bases matching TRBD2. V shed 2 bases, J shed 1 base, and the junction held 6 bases outside the gene matches. Germline V gene lookup returns CDR1 LNHDA and CDR2 SQIVND (reference sequence). This CDR3 has 16 residues. The DNA of the CDR3 is TGTGCCAGTAGTATACGAGCGGGGGCCTCCCAAGAGACCCAGTACTTC. Amino acid sequence: CASSIRAGASQETQYF.

V gene TRBV9 combines with J gene TRBJ2-1, with D tentatively TRBD1 (7 bases). The V end lost 3 bases, the J end lost 8 bases, and 21 bases lay between the germline ends. The length of the CDR3 is 16 residues. Per the germline V gene, CDR1 is SGDLS and CDR2 is YYNGEE. The CDR3 region is CASSAHFGQGGDEQFF. The CDR3 nucleotides read TGTGCCAGCAGCGCCCATTTTGGGCAGGGGGGCGATGAGCAGTTCTTC.

The CDR3 is CASSSGQGDEQYF. The CDR3 region has the DNA TGTGCCAGCTCATCGGGACAGGGGGACGAGCAGTACTTC. The chain has TRBV18 and TRBJ2-7; 11 nucleotides agree with TRBD1. This CDR3 contains 13 residues. V lost 5 bases to trimming and J lost 5 bases; unmatched junction nucleotides: 2. Germline CDR1 reads KGHSH; CDR2 reads LQKENI.

The V and J genes are TRBV19 and TRBJ2-2, with TRBD1 as a possible D gene (8 bases). V was trimmed by 4 bases and J by 0 bases, leaving 18 bases between them. The CDR3 length is 18 residues. The germline V gene has CDR1 LNHDA and CDR2 SQIVND (reference sequence). The CDR3 bases are TGTGCCAGTAGTAGGACAGGGCCGGGGGGCGCGAACACCGGGGAGCTGTTTTTT. Translation: CASSRTGPGGANTGELFF. The entire variable domain, with the rest obtained from reference TRBV19 and TRBJ2-2, is as follows: DGGITQSPKYLFRKEGQNVTLSCEQNLNHDAMYWYRQDPGQGLRLIYYSQIVNDFQKGDIAEGYSVSREKKESFPLTVTSAQKNPTAFYLCASSRTGPGGANTGELFFGEGSRLTVL.

This clone was seen more than once but under ten times. The sample contains more than one DNA sequence encoding this CDR3. V gene TRBV5-1 combines with J gene TRBJ1-1, with D maybe TRBD1 (6 bases). Germline lookup yields CDR1 SGHRS and CDR2 YFSETQ. CDR3 size: 13 residues. Trimming removed 0 bases at V and 5 bases at J, with 8 bases between. This CDR3 is CASSLDRVTEAFF. CDR3 bases: TGCGCCAGCAGCTTGGACAGGGTGACTGAAGCTTTCTTT.

This chain uses TRBV5-1 with TRBJ2-3; D remains unclear. Trimming stripped 4 bases from V and 0 bases from J, with 9 bases between. The CDR3 has 14 amino acids. Looked up from germline, CDR1 is SGHRS and CDR2 is YFSETQ. The CDR3 bases are TGCGCCAGCAGCATGGCGGCTAGCACAGATACGCAGTATTTT. Protein sequence: CASSMAASTDTQYF.